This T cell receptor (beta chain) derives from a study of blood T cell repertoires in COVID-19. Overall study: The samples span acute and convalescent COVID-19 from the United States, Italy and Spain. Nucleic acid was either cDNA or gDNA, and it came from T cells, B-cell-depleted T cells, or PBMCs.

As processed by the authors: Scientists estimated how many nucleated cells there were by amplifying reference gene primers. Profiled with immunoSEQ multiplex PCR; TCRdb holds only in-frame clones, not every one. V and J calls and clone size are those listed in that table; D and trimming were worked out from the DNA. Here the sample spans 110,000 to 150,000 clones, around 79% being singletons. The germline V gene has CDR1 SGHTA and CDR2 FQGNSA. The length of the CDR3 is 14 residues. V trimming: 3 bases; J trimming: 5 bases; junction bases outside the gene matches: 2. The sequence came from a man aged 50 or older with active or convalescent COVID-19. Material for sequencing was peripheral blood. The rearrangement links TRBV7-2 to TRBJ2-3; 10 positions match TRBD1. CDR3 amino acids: CASSLDRGGDTQYF. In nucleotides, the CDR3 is TGTGCCAGCAGCTTGGACAGGGGGGGAGATACGCAGTATTTT.